This TCR beta chain was sequenced during a study of blood T cell repertoires in COVID-19. Overall study: Both acute and convalescent COVID-19 samples were obtained from the United States, Italy and Spain.

Measured with immunoSEQ multiplex PCR; TCRdb has only the in-frame clones, and not every one. The data contain 350,000 to 500,000 clones, 70% to 90% of them singletons. Participants spanned ages 18 to 89 years and resided in fewer than 30 US areas. Allocation to cohorts depended on clinical history reported by the participants. The specimen was PBMCs or T cells enriched from blood (not recorded which). The receptor was isolated from a woman in her late teens or twenties who had been exposed to COVID-19.

In DNA form, the CDR3 reads TGCAGTGTCCAGGAGACCCAGTACTTC. The encoded protein is CSVQETQYF. The chain carries TRBV20-1 and TRBJ2-5; D not certain. The CDR3 loop spans 9 amino acids. CDR1 DFQATT and CDR2 SNEGSKA come from the germline V gene (reference sequence). With 7 bases removed from V and 5 bases from J, the gap between germline ends came to 5 bases.